This T cell receptor beta chain originates from a study of blood T cell repertoires in COVID-19. Study summary: PBMCs, B-cell-depleted T cells, or T cells were the source of the cDNA or gDNA that made up the material.

TCRdb's copy holds only in-frame clones and misses some; the assay was immunoSEQ multiplex PCR. The table shows roughly 200,000 clones, with around 79% occurring only once. This clone was counted only a few times. This CDR3 comprises 16 residues. Germline V gene lookup returns CDR1 MNHEY and CDR2 SMNVEV (reference sequence). Germline trimming cut 9 bases from V and 8 bases from J; bases unmatched to any gene: 15. The gene calls are TRBV27 and TRBJ1-6; 8 bases agree with TRBD1. Sequencing used peripheral blood. This TCR was sampled from a man aged 45-65 years who had recovered from COVID-19. The CDR3 region is CASSSPETGVDSPLHF. The CDR3 bases are TGTGCCAGTTCCTCCCCGGAGACAGGGGTCGATTCACCCCTCCACTTT.